The T cell receptor (beta chain) described here comes from a study of a mutant IDH1 vaccine in newly diagnosed glioma. Study-level information: Once 4-6 weeks had passed after radiotherapy alone, vaccination started, or it started with temozolomide cycles. Treated patients had a mean age of 40.4 years and a sex split that was approximately 62% male and about 38% female. Every participant had undergone radiotherapy, temozolomide, or both before, and most underwent both.

Study results and caveats: Vaccine-induced immune responses were detected in around 93% of patients.

Sequenced by immunoSEQ multiplex PCR; TCRdb stores in-frame clones only, minus some. The table has some 120,000 clones, around 80% seen once; the top ten hold less than 7%. Noted time point: week 11, during vaccination. A single vaccine dose contained 300 ug of mutant IDH1 20-mer peptide, and topical imiquimod was used with it. This clone was seen once. Its antigen remains unknown. Germline V gene data show CDR1 as GTSNPN and CDR2 as SVGIG (reference sequence). The length of the CDR3 is 13 residues. J gave up 8 bases and V 1 base, and 5 bases lay outside the gene matches. The sample in question was PBMCs, obtained from a glioma patient whose treatment included an IDH1 peptide vaccine. This clonotype was sampled from a man in his forties with glioma. The chain links TRBV30 to TRBJ1-2; 9 nucleotides align to TRBD1. CDR3 coding DNA: TGTGCCTGGAGTGGGGGACAGGGCTTCGGCTACACCTTC. Protein sequence: CAWSGGQGFGYTF.